This T cell receptor beta chain was identified during a study of T cell responses to AZD1222 COVID-19 vaccine. The study's findings and limits: Spike-specific TCRs gained breadth and depth after people received two AZD1222 doses. The sample set comprised mostly white British donors with more females, and clonal diversity was possibly underestimated. Vaccine-associated CD4 TCRs ranged over spike, dominating at 160-218 and 743-854.

Profiled with immunoSEQ multiplex PCR; TCRdb holds only in-frame clones, not every one. This sample carries about 120,000 clones, about nine tenths of them seen once, and the ten largest clones take 14% to 15%. The CDR3 consists of 14 residues. The V gene lost 4 bases and the J gene lost 0 bases, with 9 bases spanning the gap. Germline CDR1 is KGHSH and CDR2 is LQKENI. About this clone: What it binds is not known.

The sequencing used peripheral blood, collected on day 0 of AZD1222 vaccination. The V and J genes are TRBV18 and TRBJ1-1; D gene uncertain. This TCR derives from an adult in good health. The CDR3: CASSREILNTEAFF. As DNA, the CDR3 is TGTGCCAGCTCACGAGAGATTTTGAACACTGAAGCTTTCTTT.